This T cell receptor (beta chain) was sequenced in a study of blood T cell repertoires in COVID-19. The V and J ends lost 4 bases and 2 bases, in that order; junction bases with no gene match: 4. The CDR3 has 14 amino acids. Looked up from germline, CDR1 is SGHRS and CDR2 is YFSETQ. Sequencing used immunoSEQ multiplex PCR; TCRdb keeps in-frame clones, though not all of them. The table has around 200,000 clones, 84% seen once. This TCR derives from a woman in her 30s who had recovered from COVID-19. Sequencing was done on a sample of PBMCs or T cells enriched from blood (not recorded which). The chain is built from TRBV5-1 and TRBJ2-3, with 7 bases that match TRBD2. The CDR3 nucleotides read TGCGCCAGCAGCCCGGGACTACACACAGATACGCAGTATTTT. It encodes CASSPGLHTDTQYF.